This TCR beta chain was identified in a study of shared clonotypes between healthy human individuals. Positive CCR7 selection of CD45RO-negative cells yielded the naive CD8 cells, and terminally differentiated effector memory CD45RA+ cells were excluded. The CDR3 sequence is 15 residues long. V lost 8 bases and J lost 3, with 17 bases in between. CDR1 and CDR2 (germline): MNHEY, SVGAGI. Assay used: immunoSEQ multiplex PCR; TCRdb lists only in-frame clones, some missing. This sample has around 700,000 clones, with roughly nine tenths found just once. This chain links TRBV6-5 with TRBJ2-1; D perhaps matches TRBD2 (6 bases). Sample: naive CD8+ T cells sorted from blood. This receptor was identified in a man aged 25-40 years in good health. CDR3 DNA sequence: TGTGCCAGCCAAAGAGGGACTTCTAACTACAATGAGCAGTTCTTC. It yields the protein CASQRGTSNYNEQFF.